Sequencing of this T cell receptor beta chain was carried out in a study of blood T cell repertoires in COVID-19. The CDR3 is 14 residues long. Germline V lookup: CDR1 SNHLY, CDR2 FYNNEI. After removal of 4 bases from V and 2 bases from J, the junction contained 4 bases not matched to a gene. Authors' methods: From reference gene primer amplification, estimates of nucleated cell counts were derived. Assay used: immunoSEQ multiplex PCR; TCRdb lists only in-frame clones, some missing. That table is the source of V, J and clone size, and D and trimming were worked out from the DNA. Among about 480,000 clones listed, about 87% were seen once.

The material sequenced was peripheral blood. The sequence derives from a woman between 50 and 59 years old with COVID-19, enrolled during active disease. The chain links TRBV2 to TRBJ1-2, with 7 positions matching TRBD1. CDR3 DNA sequence: TGTGCCAGCAGTGCGGTCAGGGGGAACTATGGCTACACCTTC. Amino acids: CASSAVRGNYGYTF. Full variable domain (outside the CDR3, taken from reference TRBV2 and TRBJ1-2): EPEVTQTPSHQVTQMGQEVILRCVPISNHLYFYWYRQILGQKVEFLVSFYNNEISEKSEIFDDQFSVERPDGSNFTLKIRSTKLEDSAMYFCASSAVRGNYGYTFGSGTRLTVV.